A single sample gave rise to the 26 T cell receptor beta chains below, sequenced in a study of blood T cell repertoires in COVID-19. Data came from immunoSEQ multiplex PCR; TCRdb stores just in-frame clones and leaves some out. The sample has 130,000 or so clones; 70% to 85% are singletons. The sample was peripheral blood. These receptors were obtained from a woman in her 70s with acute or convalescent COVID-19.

CDR3 residues: CASSRKLETQYF. In DNA form, the CDR3 reads TGTGCCAGCTCCCGCAAACTGGAGACCCAGTACTTC. J is TRBJ2-5 and V is TRBV18; D is undetermined. The V end was cut by 6 bases, the J end by 5 bases, with 10 bases between. CDR1 is KGHSH, CDR2 LQKENI, per germline. CDR3 length: 12 residues.

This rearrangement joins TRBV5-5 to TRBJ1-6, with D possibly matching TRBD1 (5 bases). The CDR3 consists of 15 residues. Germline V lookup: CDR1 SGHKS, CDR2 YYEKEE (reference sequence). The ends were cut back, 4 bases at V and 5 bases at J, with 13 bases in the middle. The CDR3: CASSPLGRDNSPLHF. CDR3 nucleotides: TGTGCCAGCAGCCCCCTGGGCAGGGATAATTCACCCCTCCACTTT.

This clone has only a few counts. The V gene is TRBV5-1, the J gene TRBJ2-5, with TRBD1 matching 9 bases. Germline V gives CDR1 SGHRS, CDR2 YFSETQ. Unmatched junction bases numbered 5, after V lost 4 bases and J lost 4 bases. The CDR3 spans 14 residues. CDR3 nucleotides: TGCGCCAGCAGCCCCGGGACAGGGAGAGAGACCCAGTACTTC. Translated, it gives CASSPGTGRETQYF.

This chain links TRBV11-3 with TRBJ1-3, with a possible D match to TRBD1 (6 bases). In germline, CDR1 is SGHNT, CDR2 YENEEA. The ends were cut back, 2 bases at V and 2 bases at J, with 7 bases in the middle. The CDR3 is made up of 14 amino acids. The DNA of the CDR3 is TGTGCCAGCAGCTTAAGGGACACTGGAAACACCATATATTTT. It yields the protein CASSLRDTGNTIYF. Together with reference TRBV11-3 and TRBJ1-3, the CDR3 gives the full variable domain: EAGVVQSPRYKIIEKKQPVAFWCNPISGHNTLYWYLQNLGQGPELLIRYENEEAVDDSQLPKDRFSAERLKGVDSTLKIQPAELGDSAVYLCASSLRDTGNTIYFGEGSWLTVV.

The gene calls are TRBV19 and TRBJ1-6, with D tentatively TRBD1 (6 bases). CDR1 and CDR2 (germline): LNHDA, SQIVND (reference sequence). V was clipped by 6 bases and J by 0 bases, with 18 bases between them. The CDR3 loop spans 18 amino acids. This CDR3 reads CASRWTASVGSYNSPLHF. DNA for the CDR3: TGTGCCAGTAGGTGGACAGCGTCGGTGGGCTCCTATAATTCACCCCTCCACTTT.

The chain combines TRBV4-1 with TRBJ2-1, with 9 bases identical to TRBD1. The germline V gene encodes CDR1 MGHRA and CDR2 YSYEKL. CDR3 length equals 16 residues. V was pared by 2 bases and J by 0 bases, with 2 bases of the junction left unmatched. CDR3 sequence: CASSQRDRDSYNEQFF. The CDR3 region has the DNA TGCGCCAGCAGCCAAAGGGACAGGGACTCCTACAATGAGCAGTTCTTC.

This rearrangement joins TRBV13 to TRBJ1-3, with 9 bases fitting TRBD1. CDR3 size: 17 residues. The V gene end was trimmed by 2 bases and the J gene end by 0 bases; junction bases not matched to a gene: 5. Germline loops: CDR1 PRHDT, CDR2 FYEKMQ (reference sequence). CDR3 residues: CASSLWGQGSSGNTIYF. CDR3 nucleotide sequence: TGTGCCAGCAGCTTATGGGGACAGGGTAGCTCTGGAAACACCATATATTTT.

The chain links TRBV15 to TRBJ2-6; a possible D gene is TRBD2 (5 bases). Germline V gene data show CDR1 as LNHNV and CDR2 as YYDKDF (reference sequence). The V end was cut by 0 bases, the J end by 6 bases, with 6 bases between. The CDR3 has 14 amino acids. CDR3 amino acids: CATSRDREANVLTF. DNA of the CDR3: TGTGCCACCAGCAGAGATCGGGAGGCCAACGTCCTGACTTTC.

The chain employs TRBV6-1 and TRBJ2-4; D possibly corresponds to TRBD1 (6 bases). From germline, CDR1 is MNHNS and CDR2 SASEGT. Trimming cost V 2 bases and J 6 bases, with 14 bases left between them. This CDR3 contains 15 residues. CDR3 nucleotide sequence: TGTGCCAGCAGTGAAAACCAGGGGACGGGAAACATTCAGTACTTC. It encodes CASSENQGTGNIQYF.

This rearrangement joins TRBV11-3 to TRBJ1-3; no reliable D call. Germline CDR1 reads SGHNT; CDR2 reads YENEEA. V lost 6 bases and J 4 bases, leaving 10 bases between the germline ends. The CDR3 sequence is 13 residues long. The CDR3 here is CASSTRRGNTIYF. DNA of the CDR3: TGTGCCAGCAGTACCCGGCGGGGAAACACCATATATTTT.

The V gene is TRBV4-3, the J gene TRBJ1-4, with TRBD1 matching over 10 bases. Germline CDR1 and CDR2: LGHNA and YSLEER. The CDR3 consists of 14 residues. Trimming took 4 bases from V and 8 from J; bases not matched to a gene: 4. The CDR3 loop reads CASSLGQGGEKLFF. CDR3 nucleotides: TGCGCCAGCAGCCTAGGACAGGGGGGGGAAAAACTGTTTTTT.

CDR3 bases: TGCGCCAGCAGCCACCCGAACGGATGGACCGGGACTGGGGCCAACGTCCTGACTTTC. Protein: CASSHPNGWTGTGANVLTF. The chain recombines TRBV4-1 with TRBJ2-6, with a weak D call TRBD2 (5 bases). Looked up from germline, CDR1 is MGHRA and CDR2 is YSYEKL. V lost 3 bases, J lost 2 bases, and 20 bases lay in between. The CDR3 spans 19 residues.

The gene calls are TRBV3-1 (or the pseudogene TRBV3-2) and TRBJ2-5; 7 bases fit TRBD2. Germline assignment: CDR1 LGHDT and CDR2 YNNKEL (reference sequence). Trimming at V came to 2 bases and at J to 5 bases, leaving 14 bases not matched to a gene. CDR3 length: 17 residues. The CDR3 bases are TGTGCCAGCAGCCAAAAGGTAGGGACCACCGGGGGGGAGACCCAGTACTTC. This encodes CASSQKVGTTGGETQYF.

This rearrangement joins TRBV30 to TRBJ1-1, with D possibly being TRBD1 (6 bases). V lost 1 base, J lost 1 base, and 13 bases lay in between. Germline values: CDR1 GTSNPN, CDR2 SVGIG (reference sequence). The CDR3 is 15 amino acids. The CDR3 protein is CAWSGLGQSNTEAFF. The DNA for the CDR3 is TGTGCCTGGAGTGGGCTTGGACAGTCGAACACTGAAGCTTTCTTT. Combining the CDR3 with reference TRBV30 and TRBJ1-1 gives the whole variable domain SQTIHQWPATLVQPVGSPLSLECTVEGTSNPNLYWYRQAAGRGLQLLFYSVGIGQISSEVPQNLSASRPQDRQFILSSKKLLLSDSGFYLCAWSGLGQSNTEAFFGQGTRLTVV.

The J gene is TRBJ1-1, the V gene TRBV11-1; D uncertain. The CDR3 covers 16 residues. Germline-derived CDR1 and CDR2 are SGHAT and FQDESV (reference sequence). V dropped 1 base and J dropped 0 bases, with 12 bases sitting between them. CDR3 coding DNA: TGTGCCAGCAGCTTAGGACAACATGAGATGAACACTGAAGCTTTCTTT. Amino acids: CASSLGQHEMNTEAFF.

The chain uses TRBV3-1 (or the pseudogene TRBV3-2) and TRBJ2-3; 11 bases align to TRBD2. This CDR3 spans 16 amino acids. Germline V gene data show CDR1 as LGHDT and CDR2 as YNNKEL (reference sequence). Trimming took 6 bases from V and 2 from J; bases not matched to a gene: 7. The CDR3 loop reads CASSGVAGGSTDTQYF. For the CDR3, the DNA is TGTGCCAGCAGTGGTGTAGCGGGGGGGTCCACAGATACGCAGTATTTT.

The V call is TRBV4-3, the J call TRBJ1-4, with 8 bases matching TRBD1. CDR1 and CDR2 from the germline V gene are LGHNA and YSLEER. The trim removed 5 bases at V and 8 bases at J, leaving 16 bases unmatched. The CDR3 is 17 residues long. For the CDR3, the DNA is TGCGCCAGCAGCTCTGGACAGGGTGGGTCGCTTAGGGAAAAACTGTTTTTT. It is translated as CASSSGQGGSLREKLFF.

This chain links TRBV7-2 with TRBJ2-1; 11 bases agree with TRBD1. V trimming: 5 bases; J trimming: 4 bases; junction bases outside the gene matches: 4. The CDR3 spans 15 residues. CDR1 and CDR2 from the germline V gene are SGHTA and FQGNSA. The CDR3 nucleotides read TGTGCCAGCAGCCCCGGGACAGGGGGATACAATGAGCAGTTCTTC. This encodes CASSPGTGGYNEQFF.

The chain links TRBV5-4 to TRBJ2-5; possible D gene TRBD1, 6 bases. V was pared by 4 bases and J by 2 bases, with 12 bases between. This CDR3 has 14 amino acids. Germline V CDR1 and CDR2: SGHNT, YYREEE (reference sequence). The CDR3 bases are TGTGCCAGCAGCCGGAGGACAGATCAAGAGACCCAGTACTTC. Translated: CASSRRTDQETQYF.

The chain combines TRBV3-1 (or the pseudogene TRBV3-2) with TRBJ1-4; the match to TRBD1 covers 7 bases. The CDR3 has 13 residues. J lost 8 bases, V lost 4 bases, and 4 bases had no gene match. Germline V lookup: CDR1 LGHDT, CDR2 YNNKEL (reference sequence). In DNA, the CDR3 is TGTGCCAGCAGCCGACAGGGTTTAGAAAAACTGTTTTTT. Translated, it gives CASSRQGLEKLFF.

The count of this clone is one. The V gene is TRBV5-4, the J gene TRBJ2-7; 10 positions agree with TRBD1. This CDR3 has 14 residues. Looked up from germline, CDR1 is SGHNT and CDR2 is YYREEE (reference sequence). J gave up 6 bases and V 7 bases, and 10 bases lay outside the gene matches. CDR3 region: CASFPVGTGVEQYV. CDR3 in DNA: TGTGCCAGCTTCCCGGTAGGGACAGGGGTCGAGCAGTACGTC.

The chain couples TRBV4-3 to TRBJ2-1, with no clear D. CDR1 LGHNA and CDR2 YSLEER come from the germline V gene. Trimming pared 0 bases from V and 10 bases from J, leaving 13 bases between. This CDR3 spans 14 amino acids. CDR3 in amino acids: CASSQDNIVREQFF. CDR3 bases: TGCGCCAGCAGCCAAGATAATATCGTACGGGAGCAGTTCTTC.

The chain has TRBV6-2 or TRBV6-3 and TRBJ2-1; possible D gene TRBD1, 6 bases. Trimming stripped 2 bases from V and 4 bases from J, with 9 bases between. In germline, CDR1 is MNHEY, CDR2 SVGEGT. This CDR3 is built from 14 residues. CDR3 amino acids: CASSYGTGYNEQFF. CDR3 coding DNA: TGTGCCAGCAGTTACGGAACAGGGTACAATGAGCAGTTCTTC.

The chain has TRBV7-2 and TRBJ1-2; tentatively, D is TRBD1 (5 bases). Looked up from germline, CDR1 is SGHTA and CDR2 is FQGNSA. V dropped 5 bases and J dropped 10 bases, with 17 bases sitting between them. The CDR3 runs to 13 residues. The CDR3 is CASSRGGDATYTF. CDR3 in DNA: TGTGCCAGCAGCCGGGGGGGGGATGCGACCTACACCTTC.

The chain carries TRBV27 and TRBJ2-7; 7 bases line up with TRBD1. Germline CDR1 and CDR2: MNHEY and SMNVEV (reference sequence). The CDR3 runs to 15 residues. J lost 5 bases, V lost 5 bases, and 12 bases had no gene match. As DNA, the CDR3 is TGTGCCAGCAGTAAATCCCGAGACAGGGTAAACGAGCAGTACTTC. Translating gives CASSKSRDRVNEQYF.

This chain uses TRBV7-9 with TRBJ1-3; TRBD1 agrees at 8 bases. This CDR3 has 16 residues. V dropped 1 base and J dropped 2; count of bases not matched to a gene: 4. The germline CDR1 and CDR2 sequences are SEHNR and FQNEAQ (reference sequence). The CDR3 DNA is TGTGCCAGCAGCTTAGTGACAGGGGACACTGGAAACACCATATATTTT. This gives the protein CASSLVTGDTGNTIYF. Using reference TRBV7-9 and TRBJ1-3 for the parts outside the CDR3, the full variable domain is DTGVSQNPRHKITKRGQNVTFRCDPISEHNRLYWYRQTLGQGPEFLTYFQNEAQLEKSRLLSDRFSAERPKGSFSTLEIQRTEQGDSAMYLCASSLVTGDTGNTIYFGEGSWLTVV.